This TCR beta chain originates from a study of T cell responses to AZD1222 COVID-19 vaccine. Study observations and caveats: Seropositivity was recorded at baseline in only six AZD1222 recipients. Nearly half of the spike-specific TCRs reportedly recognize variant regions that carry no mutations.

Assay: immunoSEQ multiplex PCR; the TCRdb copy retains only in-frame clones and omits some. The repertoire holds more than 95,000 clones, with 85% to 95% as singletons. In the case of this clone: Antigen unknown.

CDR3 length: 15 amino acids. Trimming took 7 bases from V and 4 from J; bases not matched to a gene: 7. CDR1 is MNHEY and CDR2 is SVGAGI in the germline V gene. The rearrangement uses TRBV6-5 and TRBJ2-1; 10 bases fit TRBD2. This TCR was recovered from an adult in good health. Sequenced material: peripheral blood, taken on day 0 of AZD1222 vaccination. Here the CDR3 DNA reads TGTGCCAGCAAAACCGGGACTAGCGAGTACAATGAGCAGTTCTTC. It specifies CASKTGTSEYNEQFF.